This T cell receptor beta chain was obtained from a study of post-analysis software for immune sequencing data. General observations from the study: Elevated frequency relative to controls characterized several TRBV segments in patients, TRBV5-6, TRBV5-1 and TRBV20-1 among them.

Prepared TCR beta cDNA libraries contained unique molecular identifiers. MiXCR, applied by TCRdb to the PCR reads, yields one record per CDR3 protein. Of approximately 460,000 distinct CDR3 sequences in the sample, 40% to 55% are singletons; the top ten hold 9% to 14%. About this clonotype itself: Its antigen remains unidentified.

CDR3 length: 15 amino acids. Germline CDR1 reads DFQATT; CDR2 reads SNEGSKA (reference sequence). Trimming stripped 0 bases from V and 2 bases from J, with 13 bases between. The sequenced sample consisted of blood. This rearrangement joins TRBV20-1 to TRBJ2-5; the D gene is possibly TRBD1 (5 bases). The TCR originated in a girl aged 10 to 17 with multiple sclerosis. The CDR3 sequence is CSARDRATAQETQYF. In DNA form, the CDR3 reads TGCAGTGCTAGAGATCGTGCGACAGCACAAGAGACCCAGTACTTC.